The 13 T cell receptor beta chains reported below all come from one sample, sequenced in a study of blood T cell repertoires in COVID-19. Method: immunoSEQ multiplex PCR; TCRdb's copy keeps in-frame clones and lacks some. Among 400,000 to 550,000 clones listed, about 85% were seen once. The material sequenced was PBMCs or T cells enriched from blood (not recorded which). These receptors originate from a woman under 30 with acute COVID-19.

The CDR3 nucleotides are TGTGCCAGCAGTGAAACGAGGACTAGCGGGGAAGGAGAGACCCAGTACTTC. Translated: CASSETRTSGEGETQYF. The rearrangement links TRBV6-1 to TRBJ2-5; 12 positions agree with TRBD2. Germline CDR1 MNHNS, CDR2 SASEGT. The CDR3 runs 17 residues. J was trimmed by 4 bases and V by 2 bases; bases with no gene match: 8.

The chain carries TRBV18 and TRBJ2-5; the D gene is possibly TRBD2 (6 bases). This CDR3 is 15 amino acids long. The V gene's germline CDR1 is KGHSH and CDR2 LQKENI. Trimming took off 0 bases at V and 3 bases at J, with 11 bases between the two ends. The CDR3 DNA follows: TGTGCCAGCTCACCACCAATCGCGGGGAAAGAGACCCAGTACTTC. Protein sequence: CASSPPIAGKETQYF.

The V gene is TRBV5-1, the J gene TRBJ2-7; 10 positions match TRBD1. V was pared by 3 bases and J by 3 bases, with 6 bases of the junction left unmatched. CDR1 and CDR2 (germline): SGHRS, YFSETQ. CDR3 length equals 15 residues. In DNA form, the CDR3 reads TGCGCCAGCAGCTCATCGACAGGGGGCGGCTACGAGCAGTACTTC. It yields the protein CASSSSTGGGYEQYF.

The chain recombines TRBV5-1 with TRBJ2-7; D unclear. The CDR3 extends over 14 amino acids. The V end was cut by 4 bases, the J end by 3 bases, with 14 bases between. Germline loops: CDR1 SGHRS, CDR2 YFSETQ. The CDR3 sequence is CASSAMGNRYEQYF. The CDR3 nucleotides read TGCGCCAGCAGCGCCATGGGCAACCGCTACGAGCAGTACTTC. Full variable domain (remainder filled in from reference TRBV5-1 and TRBJ2-7): KAGVTQTPRYLIKTRGQQVTLSCSPISGHRSVSWYQQTPGQGLQFLFEYFSETQRNKGNFPGRFSGRQFSNSRSEMNVSTLELGDSALYLCASSAMGNRYEQYFGPGTRLTVT.

The chain joins TRBV28 to TRBJ2-2, with 8 nucleotides matching TRBD2. Germline values: CDR1 MDHEN, CDR2 SYDVKM. V lost 8 bases and J lost 7; bases outside the gene matches: 6. CDR3 size: 13 residues. The CDR3 spells CASEGLVDGELFF. The CDR3 DNA reads as TGTGCCAGCGAGGGACTAGTGGACGGGGAGCTGTTTTTT.

This clone was counted only a few times. The V gene is TRBV2, the J gene TRBJ1-3; a possible D gene is TRBD1 (5 bases). The length of the CDR3 is 16 residues. Germline loops: CDR1 SNHLY, CDR2 FYNNEI. The V end was cut by 5 bases, the J end by 2 bases, with 16 bases between. DNA of the CDR3: TGTGCCAGCAGTTTACCTCGCGGAGGGGCTGGAAACACCATATATTTT. This sequence encodes CASSLPRGGAGNTIYF.

The chain is built from TRBV11-2 and TRBJ1-1; 8 positions match TRBD1. The junction had 7 bases not matched to a gene; V was cut back by 2 bases and J by 5 bases. The germline gives CDR1 SGHAT, CDR2 FQNNGV. The CDR3 consists of 15 residues. CDR3 DNA: TGTGCCAGCAGCTTACCCAGGACAGGGAGAACTGAAGCTTTCTTT. Encoded protein: CASSLPRTGRTEAFF.

V is TRBV9 and J is TRBJ2-2; D might be TRBD1 (6 bases). The V end was cut by 0 bases, the J end by 7 bases, with 10 bases between. The CDR3 runs to 14 residues. Germline CDR1 SGDLS, CDR2 YYNGEE. The CDR3 protein is CASSVGGRSGELFF. CDR3 bases: TGTGCCAGCAGCGTAGGGGGGCGAAGCGGGGAGCTGTTTTTT.

This clone has just one count. This CDR3 reads CASRRADEGETQYF. The CDR3 DNA is TGTGCCAGCAGAAGAGCGGACGAAGGAGAGACCCAGTACTTC. V and J are TRBV7-9 and TRBJ2-5; tentatively, D is TRBD2 (5 bases). This CDR3 has 14 residues. V dropped 6 bases and J dropped 4 bases, with 15 bases sitting between them. Germline-derived CDR1 and CDR2 are SEHNR and FQNEAQ (reference sequence).

The gene calls are TRBV18 and TRBJ1-2; TRBD1 might be the D (6 bases). The germline gives CDR1 KGHSH, CDR2 LQKENI. CDR3 length equals 13 residues. V lost 3 bases to trimming and J lost 8 bases, with 13 bases between them. The CDR3 nucleotides are TGTGCCAGCTCACCTTTATCAGGGGACGGCTACACCTTC. It encodes CASSPLSGDGYTF.

The gene calls are TRBV7-2 and TRBJ1-1; D is unresolved. In germline, CDR1 is SGHTA, CDR2 FQGNSA. The V gene lost 5 bases and the J gene lost 3 bases, with 10 bases spanning the gap. This CDR3 region has 13 residues. CDR3 in amino acids: CASSQNMDTEAFF. CDR3 DNA: TGTGCCAGCAGCCAAAACATGGACACTGAAGCTTTCTTT.

The chain is built from TRBV30 and TRBJ1-4; D is possibly TRBD1 (6 bases). Between the trimmed V and J ends, which lost 4 bases and 4 bases, there was a span of 10 bases. CDR1 and CDR2 from the germline V gene are GTSNPN and SVGIG (reference sequence). The CDR3 sequence is 13 residues long. CDR3 bases: TGTGCCTGGAACGGACAGCTTAATGAAAAACTGTTTTTT. Protein: CAWNGQLNEKLFF. The full variable domain, completed using reference TRBV30 and TRBJ1-4, is SQTIHQWPATLVQPVGSPLSLECTVEGTSNPNLYWYRQAAGRGLQLLFYSVGIGQISSEVPQNLSASRPQDRQFILSSKKLLLSDSGFYLCAWNGQLNEKLFFGSGTQLSVL.

The rearrangement links TRBV2 to TRBJ1-5; D remains unclear. The CDR3 spans 14 residues. Deletions cut 6 bases from V and 0 bases from J, with 9 bases between. Germline V CDR1 and CDR2: SNHLY, FYNNEI. The CDR3 sequence: CASRRTYSNQPQHF. The CDR3 DNA sequence: TGTGCCAGCAGACGAACCTATAGCAATCAGCCCCAGCATTTT.